The 9 T cell receptor beta chains below were found in one sample sequenced in a study of cytomegalovirus exposure and HLA in healthy donors. This PCR relied on a set of 60 Vbeta primers and 13 Jbeta primers. This table comes from immunoSEQ multiplex PCR, and its TCRdb copy is limited to in-frame clones, with some not included. The sample includes some 150,000 clones, roughly 85% of them seen just once. The material sequenced was PBMCs. These receptors all come from a woman aged 18-30 years in good health and CMV-seronegative.

The chain combines TRBV7-3 with TRBJ2-5, with D perhaps matching TRBD2 (5 bases). The germline V gene encodes CDR1 SGHTA and CDR2 FQGTGA. This CDR3 has 16 amino acids. V lost 0 bases and J lost 4, with 15 bases in between. CDR3 residues: CASSLTSGEEGETQYF. The CDR3 DNA reads TGTGCCAGCAGCTTAACATCTGGGGAAGAGGGAGAGACCCAGTACTTC.

The genes are TRBV30 and TRBJ1-2, with 7 nucleotides matching TRBD1. CDR1 GTSNPN and CDR2 SVGIG come from the germline V gene (reference sequence). The CDR3 has 13 residues. Trimming cost V 5 bases and J 8 bases; bases outside gene matches: 11. CDR3 DNA: TGTGCCTGGCATGACAGGGAGGCGGGCGGCTACACCTTC. Translated: CAWHDREAGGYTF.

The V gene is TRBV19, the J gene TRBJ2-2; 9 bases line up with TRBD1. V trimming: 4 bases; J trimming: 0 bases; junction bases outside the gene matches: 0. Germline V CDR1 and CDR2: LNHDA, SQIVND (reference sequence). The CDR3 contains 15 residues. The chain's CDR3 is CASSRTGANTGELFF. The CDR3 bases are TGTGCCAGTAGTAGGACAGGGGCGAACACCGGGGAGCTGTTTTTT.

The chain recombines TRBV4-2 with TRBJ2-7; D call uncertain. Trimming removed 0 bases from V and 3 bases from J, with 9 bases in between. This CDR3 contains 14 residues. Germline V gives CDR1 LGHNA, CDR2 YNFKEQ. As DNA, the CDR3 is TGTGCCAGCAGCCAAGAACCTCAGGTCTACGAGCAGTACTTC. Translating gives CASSQEPQVYEQYF.

The CDR3 sequence: CASSELARDIRTEAFF. DNA for the CDR3: TGCGCCAGCAGTGAGCTCGCCCGGGACATTAGGACTGAAGCTTTCTTT. The chain uses TRBV10-2 and TRBJ1-1, with TRBD1 as a possible D gene (6 bases). The length of the CDR3 is 16 residues. Per germline, CDR1 WSHSY and CDR2 SAAADI. Trimming took off 2 bases at V and 5 bases at J, with 18 bases between the two ends.

The chain has TRBV27 and TRBJ2-7; possible D gene TRBD1, 6 bases. In germline, CDR1 is MNHEY, CDR2 SMNVEV (reference sequence). Trimming cost V 5 bases and J 3 bases, with 17 bases left between them. This CDR3 is built from 15 residues. CDR3 sequence (DNA): TGTGCCAGCAGTCCGCGGACAGCCCCGTACTACGAGCAGTACTTC. Its protein product is CASSPRTAPYYEQYF.

The V and J genes are TRBV5-1 and TRBJ2-3, with a weak D call TRBD1 (5 bases). The CDR3 is 14 residues long. The V gene lost 4 bases and the J gene lost 2 bases, with 11 bases spanning the gap. CDR1 is SGHRS and CDR2 is YFSETQ in the germline V gene. In DNA form, the CDR3 reads TGCGCCAGCAGCATTCCGGACAACACAGATACGCAGTATTTT. Its protein is CASSIPDNTDTQYF.

Concerning this clone itself: One end of the junction is discordant with germline, which a read error may explain. The chain combines TRBV7-9 with TRBJ2-7; maybe TRBD2 (6 bases). In germline, CDR1 is SEHNR, CDR2 FQNEAQ (reference sequence). The CDR3 spans 19 residues. Here the CDR3 DNA reads TGTTCCAGCAGCTCCGACCTGGCTAGCGAACATTTAAAACCCTACGAGCAGTACTTC. Translated, it gives CSSSSDLASEHLKPYEQYF.

The chain carries TRBV28 and TRBJ1-5; TRBD1 might be the D (5 bases). Trimming cost V 6 bases and J 10 bases, with 13 bases left between them. In germline, CDR1 is MDHEN, CDR2 SYDVKM. CDR3 size: 12 residues. The CDR3 DNA reads as TGTGCCAGCAGCCTAGTGCGGACACCCCAGCATTTT. As protein: CASSLVRTPQHF.